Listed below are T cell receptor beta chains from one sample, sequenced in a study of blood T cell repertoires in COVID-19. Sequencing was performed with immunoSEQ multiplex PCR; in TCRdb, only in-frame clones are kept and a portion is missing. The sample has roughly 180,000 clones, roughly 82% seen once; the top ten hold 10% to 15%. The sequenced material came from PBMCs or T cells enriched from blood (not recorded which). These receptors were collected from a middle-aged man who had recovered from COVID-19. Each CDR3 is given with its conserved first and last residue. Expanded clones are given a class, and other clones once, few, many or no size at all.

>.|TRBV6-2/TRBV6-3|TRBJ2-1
CASSYESQTYNEQFF
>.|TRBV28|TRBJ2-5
CASSVTGGLETQYF
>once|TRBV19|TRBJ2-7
CASSIVGTVETYEQYF
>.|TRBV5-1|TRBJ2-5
CASSLALSAGIGETQYF
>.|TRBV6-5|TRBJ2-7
CASSYSSVTGDEQYF
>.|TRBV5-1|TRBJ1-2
CASSAPGQDGRGYTF
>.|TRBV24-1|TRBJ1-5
CATPWGVESNQPQHF
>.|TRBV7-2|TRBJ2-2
CASSLAQQAGVPGELFF
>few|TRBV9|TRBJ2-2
CASSLRESTNTGELFF
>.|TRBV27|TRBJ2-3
CASSSGGIVDTQYF
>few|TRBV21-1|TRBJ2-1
CASRPRVGGALYNEQFF
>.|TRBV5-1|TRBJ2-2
CASSWSGRAAGELFF
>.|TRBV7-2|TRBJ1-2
CASSPVGGLNYGYTF
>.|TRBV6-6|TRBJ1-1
CASSPQGATEAFF
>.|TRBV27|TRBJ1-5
CASSPQPTQYSNQPQHF
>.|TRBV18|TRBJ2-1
CASSPQGLASNEQFF
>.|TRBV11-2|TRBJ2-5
CASSLVGSVGETQYF
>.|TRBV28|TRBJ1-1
CAIGQGHTEAFF
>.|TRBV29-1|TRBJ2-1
CSVEELAGGGYNEQFF
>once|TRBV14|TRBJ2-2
CASSRLGGMDTGELFF
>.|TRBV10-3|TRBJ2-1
CAISESVGGREGSYNEQFF
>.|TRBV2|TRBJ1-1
CASRGRGSEAFF
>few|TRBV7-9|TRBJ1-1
CASSLGAREAFF
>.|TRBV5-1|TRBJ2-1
CASSSSPRVGGSWDEQFF
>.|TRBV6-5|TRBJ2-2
CASSYAGPGTGELFF
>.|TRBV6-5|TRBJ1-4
CASKWGQGNEKLFF
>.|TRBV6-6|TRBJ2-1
CASLLPSYNEQFF
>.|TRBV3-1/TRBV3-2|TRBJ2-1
CASSHTGAAYNEQFF
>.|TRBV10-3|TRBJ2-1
CAISETGTSRANEQFF
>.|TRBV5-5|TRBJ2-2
CASSLYSGANTGELFF
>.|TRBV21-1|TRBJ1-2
CASSKLGNRGLSYGYTF
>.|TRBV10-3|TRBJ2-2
CAISERGHGMGNTGELFF
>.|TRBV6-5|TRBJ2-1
CASRADGIIVEQFF
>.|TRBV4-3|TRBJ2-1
CASSQDSLSGRYNEQFF
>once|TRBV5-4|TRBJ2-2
CASSPNIRTNTGELFF
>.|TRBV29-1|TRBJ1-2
CSVEDRGGGVGYTF
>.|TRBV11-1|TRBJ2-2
CASSPQVSTGELFF
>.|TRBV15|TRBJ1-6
CATSRGGGSPLHF
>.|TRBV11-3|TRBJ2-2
CASSRQGAYTGELFF
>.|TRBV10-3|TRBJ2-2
CATSGRGDNGELFF
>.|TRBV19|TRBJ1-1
CASKAGANTEAFF
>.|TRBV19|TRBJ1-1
CASKRYGGGGSNTEAFF
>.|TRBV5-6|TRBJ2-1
CASSLVTSGGSWNEQFF
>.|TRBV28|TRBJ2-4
CASGDRQLAKNIQYF
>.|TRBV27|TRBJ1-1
CASSLSQGTEAFF
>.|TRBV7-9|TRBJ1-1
CASSVGEQTAFF
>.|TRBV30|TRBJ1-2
CAWRKPGQGHYGYTF
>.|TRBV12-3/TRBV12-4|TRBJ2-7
CASSLADSYEQYF
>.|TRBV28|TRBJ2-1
CASSSGTAWMKQFF
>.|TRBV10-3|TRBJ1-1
CASGDGSMNTEAFF
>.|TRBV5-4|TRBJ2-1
CASSSRVSPNEQFF
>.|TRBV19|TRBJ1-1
CASSIVQGEAFF
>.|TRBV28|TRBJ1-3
CASTVQSSGNTIYF
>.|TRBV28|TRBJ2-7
CASSSLRAGRVGEQYF
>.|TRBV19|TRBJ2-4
CATATLAGENIQYF